The 13 T cell receptor beta chains listed next were all sequenced from one sample in a study of vaccination and CD4 T cells after COVID-19. As to treatment: approximately nine-day PBMC culture with coronavirus spike peptide pools or control peptides (ViraFEST assay). During the years 2011-2018, before the COVID-19 pandemic, the unexposed donor's CD4+ T cells were collected. Sequenced with the Oncomine TCR Beta short-read assay was DNA taken from cultured CD4+ T cells. Each CDR3 protein gets one entry after TCRdb re-called the PCR reads with MiXCR. The sample holds nearly 7,500 distinct CDR3 sequences, about half seen once. Their cognate antigens are unknown. Material: CD4+ T cells from blood, cultured in vitro. The receptors stem from a human donor in good health.

There are a few counts of this clonotype. The genes are TRBV20-1 and TRBJ2-1; D gene uncertain. This CDR3 is 10 amino acids long. Deletions cut 3 bases from V and 5 bases from J, with 2 bases between. Germline V gives CDR1 DFQATT, CDR2 SNEGSKA (reference sequence). Here the CDR3 DNA reads TGCAGTGCTAGTCACAATGAGCAGTTCTTC. Its protein product is CSASHNEQFF.

There are a few counts of this clonotype. This chain links TRBV2 with TRBJ1-6; 8 bases are a match to TRBD1. Trimming took 4 bases from V and 7 from J; bases not matched to a gene: 6. CDR3 size: 15 residues. The V gene's germline CDR1 is SNHLY and CDR2 FYNNEI. The CDR3 here is CASSAWTGLNSPLHF. The CDR3 coding sequence is TGTGCCAGCAGTGCCTGGACAGGGCTGAATTCACCCCTCCACTTT.

The chain joins TRBV7-2 to TRBJ2-5, with D unclear. V was trimmed by 5 bases and J by 5 bases, leaving 9 bases between them. The CDR3 runs 12 residues. CDR1 SGHTA and CDR2 FQGNSA come from the germline V gene. CDR3 DNA sequence: TGTGCCAGCAGCCCCTCGACGGAGACCCAGTACTTC. This codes for CASSPSTETQYF.

The gene calls are TRBV30 and TRBJ2-3; D uncertain. The V and J ends lost 0 bases and 0 bases respectively, with 10 bases between them. Germline V lookup: CDR1 GTSNPN, CDR2 SVGIG (reference sequence). This CDR3 is 15 amino acids long. The CDR3 reads CAWSVQSPSTDTQYF. In DNA, the CDR3 is TGTGCCTGGAGTGTTCAAAGTCCTAGCACAGATACGCAGTATTTT.

The rearrangement joins TRBV4-1 to TRBJ1-2; maybe TRBD1 (5 bases). The germline gives CDR1 MGHRA, CDR2 YSYEKL. Trimming left V 4 bases short and J 4 bases short, with 10 bases between. This CDR3 spans 13 amino acids. The chain's CDR3 is CASSREQGYGYTF. In nucleotides, the CDR3 is TGCGCCAGCAGCCGTGAGCAGGGCTATGGCTACACCTTC.

The chain has TRBV11-2 and TRBJ2-6, with 7 bases identical to TRBD1. The CDR3 runs to 18 residues. Germline V gene data show CDR1 as SGHAT and CDR2 as FQNNGV. The V and J ends lost 6 bases and 0 bases, in that order; junction bases with no gene match: 11. The CDR3 sequence is CASRSYRGPSSGANVLTF. Written as DNA, the CDR3 is TGTGCCAGCAGAAGTTACAGGGGCCCAAGCTCTGGGGCCAACGTCCTGACTTTC.

This chain joins TRBV18 and TRBJ1-5, with D possibly matching TRBD1 (5 bases). Germline loops: CDR1 KGHSH, CDR2 LQKENI. V lost 6 bases to trimming and J lost 5 bases, with 17 bases between them. This CDR3 spans 15 amino acids. CDR3 in amino acids: CASSYTGTVDQPQHF. The CDR3 bases are TGTGCCAGCTCTTACACCGGGACGGTGGATCAGCCCCAGCATTTT.

This clonotype occurred a few times. This chain connects TRBV19 to TRBJ1-5; D gene uncertain. The germline CDR1 and CDR2 sequences are LNHDA and SQIVND (reference sequence). The germline V and J ends were trimmed by 3 bases and 0 bases, with 6 bases remaining between them. The CDR3 is 14 residues long. The CDR3 DNA is TGTGCCAGTAGTATGAAAGATAGCAATCAGCCCCAGCATTTT. This encodes CASSMKDSNQPQHF.

There are a few counts of this clonotype. DNA for the CDR3: TGCAGTGCTGGGCGACTAGCGGGTTTCGAGACCCAGTACTTC. Translating it yields CSAGRLAGFETQYF. The chain carries TRBV20-1 and TRBJ2-5; 10 positions agree with TRBD2. CDR1 is DFQATT and CDR2 is SNEGSKA in the germline V gene (reference sequence). The CDR3 is 14 residues long. The J segment lost 5 bases and the V segment lost 5 bases, leaving 8 bases of the junction unmatched.

In this sample, this clonotype turned up once. The chain joins TRBV25-1 to TRBJ2-7, with D perhaps matching TRBD1 (5 bases). Trimming took off 3 bases at V and 3 bases at J, with 12 bases between the two ends. The CDR3 runs to 14 residues. Germline-derived CDR1 and CDR2 are MGHDK and SYGVNS. The chain's CDR3 is CASSDTGRGYEQYF. The CDR3 DNA sequence: TGTGCCAGCAGTGATACAGGACGAGGCTACGAGCAGTACTTC.

This clonotype was found a few times. The chain is built from TRBV6-2 or TRBV6-3 and TRBJ1-2, with 12 bases identical to TRBD1. This CDR3 contains 15 residues. Germline-derived CDR1 and CDR2 are MNHEY and SVGEGT. Trimming took 7 bases from V and 4 from J; bases not matched to a gene: 7. The CDR3: CASKTGTGGRYGYTF. The CDR3 nucleotides read TGTGCCAGCAAGACCGGGACAGGGGGCCGCTATGGCTACACCTTC.

The CDR3 bases are TGTGCCAGCAGTCAACTACCTTATAGGGGGGAGCAGTACTTC. Encoded protein: CASSQLPYRGEQYF. J is TRBJ2-7 and V is TRBV2; tentatively, D is TRBD1 (6 bases). The CDR3 length is 14 residues. The germline gives CDR1 SNHLY, CDR2 FYNNEI. V shed 5 bases and J shed 7 bases, with 18 bases lying between them.

The chain uses TRBV6-2 or TRBV6-3 and TRBJ1-1, with TRBD1 as a possible D gene (6 bases). CDR3 size: 14 residues. The V end lost 6 bases, the J end lost 3 bases, and 14 bases lay between the germline ends. Germline CDR1 is MNHEY and CDR2 is SVGEGT. The CDR3 sequence is CASSLRDKYTEAFF. The CDR3 DNA follows: TGTGCCAGCAGCTTGCGGGACAAGTACACTGAAGCTTTCTTT.